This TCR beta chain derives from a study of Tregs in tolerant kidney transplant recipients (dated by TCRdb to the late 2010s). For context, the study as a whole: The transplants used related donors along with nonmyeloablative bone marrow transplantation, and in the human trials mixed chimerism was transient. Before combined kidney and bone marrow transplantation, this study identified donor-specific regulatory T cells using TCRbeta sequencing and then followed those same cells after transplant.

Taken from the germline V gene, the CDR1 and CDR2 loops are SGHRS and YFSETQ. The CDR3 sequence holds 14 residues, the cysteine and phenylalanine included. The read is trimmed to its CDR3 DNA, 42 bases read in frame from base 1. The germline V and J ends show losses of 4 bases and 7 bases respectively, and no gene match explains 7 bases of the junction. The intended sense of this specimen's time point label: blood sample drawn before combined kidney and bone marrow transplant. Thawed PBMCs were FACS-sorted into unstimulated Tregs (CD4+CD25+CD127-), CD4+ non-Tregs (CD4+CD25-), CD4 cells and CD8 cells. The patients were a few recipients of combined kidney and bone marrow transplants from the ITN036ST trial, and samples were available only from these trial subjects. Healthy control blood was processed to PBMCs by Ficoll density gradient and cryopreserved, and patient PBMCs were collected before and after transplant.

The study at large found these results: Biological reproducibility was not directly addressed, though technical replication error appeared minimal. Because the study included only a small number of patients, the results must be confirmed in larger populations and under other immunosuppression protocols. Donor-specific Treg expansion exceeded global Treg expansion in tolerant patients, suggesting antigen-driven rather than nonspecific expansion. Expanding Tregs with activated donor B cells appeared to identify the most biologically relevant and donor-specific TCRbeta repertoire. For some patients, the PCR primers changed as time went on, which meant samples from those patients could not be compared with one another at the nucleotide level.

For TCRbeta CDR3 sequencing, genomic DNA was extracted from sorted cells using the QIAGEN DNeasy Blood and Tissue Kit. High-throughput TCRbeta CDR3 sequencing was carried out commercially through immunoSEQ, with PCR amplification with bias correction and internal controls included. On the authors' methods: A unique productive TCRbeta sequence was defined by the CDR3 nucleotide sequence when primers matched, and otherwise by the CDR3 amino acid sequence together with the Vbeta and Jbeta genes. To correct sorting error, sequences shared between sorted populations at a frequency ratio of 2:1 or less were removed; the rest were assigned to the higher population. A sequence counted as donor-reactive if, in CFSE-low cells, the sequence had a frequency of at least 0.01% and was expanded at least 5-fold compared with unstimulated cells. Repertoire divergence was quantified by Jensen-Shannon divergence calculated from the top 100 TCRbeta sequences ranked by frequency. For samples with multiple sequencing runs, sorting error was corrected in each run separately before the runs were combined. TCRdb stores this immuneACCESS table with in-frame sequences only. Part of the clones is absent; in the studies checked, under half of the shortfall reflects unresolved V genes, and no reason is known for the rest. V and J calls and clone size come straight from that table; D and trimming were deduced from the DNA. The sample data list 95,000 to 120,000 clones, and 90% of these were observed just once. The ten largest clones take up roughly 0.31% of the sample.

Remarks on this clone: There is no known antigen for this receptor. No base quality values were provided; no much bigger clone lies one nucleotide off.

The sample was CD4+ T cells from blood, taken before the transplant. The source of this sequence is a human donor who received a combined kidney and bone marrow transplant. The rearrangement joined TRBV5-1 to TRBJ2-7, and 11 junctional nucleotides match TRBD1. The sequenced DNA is TGCGCCAGCAGCCCGGGACAGGGGGAGGGGGAGCAGTACTTC. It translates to CASSPGQGEGEQYF.